The 11 T cell receptor beta chains reported below all come from one sample, sequenced in a study of spatial heterogeneity in lung cancer. MiXCR, applied by TCRdb to the 5' RACE reads, yields one record per CDR3 protein. Among more than 35,000 distinct CDR3 sequences, roughly 5.5% were seen once, and the ten largest hold roughly 25%. Time point specified: sample taken at primary tumor resection. In each case, whole RNA from tumor, nontumor lung or frozen PBMC was sequenced unsorted. This specimen was PBMCs, taken at surgery. The receptors here all came from a female donor with early-stage non-small cell lung cancer.

This clonotype was observed a few times. The chain recombines TRBV7-9 with TRBJ2-7, with D possibly TRBD2 on 5 matching bases. The CDR3 totals 13 residues. The ends were cut back, 4 bases at V and 4 bases at J, with 11 bases in the middle. Germline V lookup: CDR1 SEHNR, CDR2 FQNEAQ (reference sequence). CDR3 loop: CASSYSGFYEQYF. CDR3 DNA: TGTGCCAGCAGCTACTCGGGATTTTACGAGCAGTACTTC.

This clonotype was picked up a small number of times. The rearrangement links TRBV3-1 to TRBJ1-1; D is ambiguous. The CDR3 is 13 residues long. Trimming removed 4 bases at V and 2 bases at J, with 8 bases between. Looked up from germline, CDR1 is LGHDT and CDR2 is YNNKEL (reference sequence). The CDR3 bases are TGTGCCAGCAGCCCCGCCATCAACACTGAAGCTTTCTTT. It codes for CASSPAINTEAFF. The full variable domain, completed using reference TRBV3-1 and TRBJ1-1, is DTAVSQTPKYLVTQMGNDKSIKCEQNLGHDTMYWYKQDSKKFLKIMFSYNNKELIINETVPNRFSPKSPDKAHLNLHINSLELGDSAVYFCASSPAINTEAFFGQGTRLTVV.

This clonotype was observed many times. The chain recombines TRBV12-3 or TRBV12-4 with TRBJ2-1; D is undetermined. V was cut by 3 bases and J by 0 bases, with 12 bases left in between. The CDR3 is 16 amino acids. This CDR3 reads CASSFAPSSSYNEQFF. CDR3 bases: TGTGCCAGCAGTTTTGCCCCGAGCTCCTCCTACAATGAGCAGTTCTTC.

This clonotype was detected a few times. The CDR3 bases are TGTGCCAGCAGTCCATTGGATGACGAGGGCGCAACTAATGAAAAACTGTTTTTT. This encodes CASSPLDDEGATNEKLFF. The chain carries TRBV27 and TRBJ1-4; no reliable D call. This CDR3 contains 18 residues. Trimming pared 5 bases from V and 0 bases from J, leaving 19 bases between. The germline V gene has CDR1 MNHEY and CDR2 SMNVEV (reference sequence).

This clonotype was recorded at least ten times. The chain has TRBV4-1 and TRBJ1-1, with D possibly being TRBD1 (5 bases). The CDR3 runs to 15 residues. V was shortened by 1 base and J by 2 bases, with 11 bases between the two germline ends. CDR1 and CDR2 (germline): MGHRA, YSYEKL. The CDR3 protein is CASSQAAGTNTEAFF. The CDR3, as DNA: TGCGCCAGCAGCCAAGCTGCGGGGACCAACACTGAAGCTTTCTTT.

Only a few counts were recorded for this clonotype. The CDR3 loop is CASSQGQGFSKEKLFF. The DNA of the CDR3 is TGTGCCAGCTCACAGGGACAGGGATTCTCCAAGGAAAAACTGTTTTTT. The genes are TRBV18 and TRBJ1-4; TRBD1 matches at 9 bases. Looked up from germline, CDR1 is KGHSH and CDR2 is LQKENI. V lost 4 bases to trimming and J lost 8 bases; unmatched junction nucleotides: 11. This CDR3 comprises 16 residues.

This clonotype was detected many times. The rearrangement links TRBV20-1 to TRBJ2-3; D tentatively fits TRBD1 or TRBD2 (5 bases each). Trimming cost V 2 bases and J 10 bases, with 13 bases left between them. CDR3 length: 12 residues. Germline CDR1 DFQATT, CDR2 SNEGSKA (reference sequence). CDR3 coding DNA: TGCAGTGCTAGATTTACGGGACCTTCGCAGTATTTT. This sequence encodes CSARFTGPSQYF.

The chain is built from TRBV5-1 and TRBJ2-3; 8 bases line up with TRBD2. V dropped 2 bases and J dropped 5; count of bases not matched to a gene: 10. The CDR3 spans 16 residues. Germline CDR1 and CDR2: SGHRS and YFSETQ. CDR3 sequence (DNA): TGCGCCAGCAGCTTTGATACGGGGGGGCGTAAAGATACGCAGTATTTT. Amino acids: CASSFDTGGRKDTQYF.

This clonotype appeared many times. The V and J genes are TRBV5-1 and TRBJ1-4; 9 bases match TRBD1. Germline trimming cut 4 bases from V and 2 bases from J; bases unmatched to any gene: 6. CDR1 is SGHRS, CDR2 YFSETQ, per germline. The length of the CDR3 is 16 residues. The CDR3 DNA reads as TGCGCCAGCAGCGTGACAGGGGGACCGACTAATGAAAAACTGTTTTTT. This translates into CASSVTGGPTNEKLFF.

This clonotype turned up a few times. The V gene is TRBV2, the J gene TRBJ2-7; 10 nucleotides match TRBD1. In germline, CDR1 is SNHLY, CDR2 FYNNEI. V lost 6 bases, J lost 7 bases, and 9 bases stayed unmatched. CDR3 length: 14 residues. This chain's CDR3 is CASSSGTGEREQYF. CDR3 coding DNA: TGTGCCAGCAGCTCCGGGACAGGGGAAAGGGAGCAGTACTTC. Looking up the rest from reference TRBV2 and TRBJ2-7 gives the full variable domain: EPEVTQTPSHQVTQMGQEVILRCVPISNHLYFYWYRQILGQKVEFLVSFYNNEISEKSEIFDDQFSVERPDGSNFTLKIRSTKLEDSAMYFCASSSGTGEREQYFGPGTRLTVT.

This clonotype was detected many times. J is TRBJ2-7 and V is TRBV28; D is ambiguous. Trimming cost V 6 bases and J 3 bases, with 9 bases left between them. The CDR3 is made up of 12 amino acids. Germline CDR1 reads MDHEN; CDR2 reads SYDVKM. The CDR3 protein is CASRPDGYEQYF. CDR3 DNA sequence: TGTGCCAGCAGACCCGACGGCTACGAGCAGTACTTC.